The TCR beta chain under discussion was sequenced for a study of Graves' ophthalmopathy and Graves' hyperthyroidism. Regarding the study as a whole: Ophthalmopathy progression predictions by the model showed roughly 77% specificity and 70.59% sensitivity.

RNA transcripts served as template for amplifying TCR beta CDR3 sequences. RT-PCR in the first round used HTBI primers; a second-round multiplex PCR followed. TCRdb passed the multiplex PCR reads through MiXCR, listing each CDR3 protein once. Of roughly 420,000 distinct CDR3 sequences in the sample, around 20% were seen once. The V end lost 0 bases, the J end lost 0 bases, and 11 bases lay between the germline ends. The CDR3 extends over 16 amino acids. Germline-derived CDR1 and CDR2 are MGHRA and YSYEKL. This clonotype was observed a few times. Its target is not known. The clonotype was recovered from a woman aged 18-29 years with stable Graves' hyperthyroidism. V is TRBV4-1 and J is TRBJ1-1; possibly TRBD1 for D (6 bases). Sequencing was performed on peripheral blood. The CDR3, as DNA: TGCGCCAGCAGCCAAGACAACAGGGCCCTGAACACTGAAGCTTTCTTT. It specifies CASSQDNRALNTEAFF.